Listed here are 30 T cell receptor beta chains from one sample, sequenced in a study of Tregs in tolerant kidney transplant recipients. TCRdb keeps only in-frame clones here, not all; method: immunoSEQ multiplex PCR. The data show 90,000 or so clones, more than 90% seen once. Sequencing used CD8+ T cells from blood. The receptors originated from a human donor in good health.

The V gene is TRBV4-1, the J gene TRBJ2-7, with 8 bases fitting TRBD2. The length of the CDR3 is 15 residues. Unmatched junction bases numbered 6, after V lost 0 bases and J lost 5 bases. The germline CDR1 and CDR2 sequences are MGHRA and YSYEKL. CDR3 residues: CASSQDRTSWDEQYF. In DNA form, the CDR3 reads TGCGCCAGCAGCCAAGATCGGACTAGCTGGGACGAGCAGTACTTC.

J is TRBJ2-7 and V is TRBV7-9; D gene unclear. Between the trimmed V and J ends, which lost 5 bases and 3 bases, there was a span of 14 bases. Germline lookup yields CDR1 SEHNR and CDR2 FQNEAQ (reference sequence). The CDR3 is 14 amino acids. The CDR3: CASSTPGQHYEQYF. In DNA, the CDR3 is TGTGCCAGCAGCACCCCTGGGCAGCACTACGAGCAGTACTTC.

The rearrangement uses TRBV18 and TRBJ2-7; a possible D gene is TRBD2 (6 bases). The CDR3 consists of 15 residues. V was cut by 3 bases and J by 0 bases, with 12 bases left in between. Looked up from germline, CDR1 is KGHSH and CDR2 is LQKENI. CDR3 in amino acids: CASSPVSGHSYEQYF. The CDR3 DNA follows: TGTGCCAGCTCACCTGTGAGCGGGCACTCCTACGAGCAGTACTTC.

The V call is TRBV18, the J call TRBJ2-3; D is unclear. Germline assignment: CDR1 KGHSH and CDR2 LQKENI. The V end lost 1 base, the J end lost 3 bases, and 11 bases lay between the germline ends. CDR3 length equals 15 residues. The CDR3 nucleotides are TGTGCCAGCTCACCACAAGACCCATTTACAGATACGCAGTATTTT. Amino acids: CASSPQDPFTDTQYF.

J is TRBJ2-5 and V is TRBV10-2; a weak D match, TRBD2 (7 bases). Trimming pared 6 bases from V and 6 bases from J, leaving 20 bases between. This CDR3 has 15 residues. Germline-derived CDR1 and CDR2 are WSHSY and SAAADI. This chain's CDR3 is CASSPPGEGGKTQYF. The CDR3 DNA follows: TGCGCCAGCAGCCCCCCAGGGGAGGGGGGGAAGACCCAGTACTTC.

This chain joins TRBV11-2 and TRBJ2-1; D gene ambiguous. V was pared by 5 bases and J by 5 bases, with 16 bases between. The germline CDR1 and CDR2 sequences are SGHAT and FQNNGV. The CDR3 sequence is 15 residues long. The CDR3 spells CASSRPASPHNEQFF. The CDR3, as DNA: TGTGCCAGCAGCCGACCGGCCTCCCCCCACAATGAGCAGTTCTTC.

This chain connects TRBV13 to TRBJ2-7; D is perhaps TRBD1 or TRBD2 (5 bases each). This CDR3 is 14 amino acids long. Germline loops: CDR1 PRHDT, CDR2 FYEKMQ (reference sequence). V dropped 7 bases and J dropped 2 bases, with 15 bases sitting between them. CDR3 nucleotides: TGTGCCAGCACCGAATCCGGGGCCCCCTACGAGCAGTACTTC. Translated: CASTESGAPYEQYF. The complete variable domain, with remaining parts taken from reference TRBV13 and TRBJ2-7, reads AAGVIQSPRHLIKEKRETATLKCYPIPRHDTVYWYQQGPGQDPQFLISFYEKMQSDKGSIPDRFSAQQFSDYHSELNMSSLELGDSALYFCASTESGAPYEQYFGPGTRLTVT.

This clone was recorded only once. This chain links TRBV5-5 with TRBJ2-7; 10 bases match TRBD2. Losses at the gene ends were 5 bases for V and 2 bases for J; bases not matched to a gene: 10. Germline V gene lookup returns CDR1 SGHKS and CDR2 YYEKEE (reference sequence). This CDR3 is built from 16 residues. This chain's CDR3 is CASRPLPSGGTYEQYF. The CDR3 DNA reads as TGTGCCAGCAGACCTCTGCCTAGCGGGGGTACCTACGAGCAGTACTTC.

The V and J genes are TRBV7-6 and TRBJ2-7, with 7 bases identical to TRBD1. CDR3 length equals 13 residues. The germline V gene has CDR1 SGHVS and CDR2 FNYEAQ. Trimming removed 4 bases from V and 5 bases from J; junction bases left unmatched: 5. The chain's CDR3 is CASSSRTGDEQYF. The CDR3 DNA is TGTGCCAGCAGCTCTCGGACAGGCGACGAGCAGTACTTC. Based on the CDR3 plus reference TRBV7-6 and TRBJ2-7, the full variable domain is GAGVSQSPRYKVTKRGQDVALRCDPISGHVSLYWYRQALGQGPEFLTYFNYEAQQDKSGLPNDRFSAERPEGSISTLTIQRTEQRDSAMYRCASSSRTGDEQYFGPGTRLTVT.

This chain uses TRBV27 with TRBJ1-2, with D perhaps TRBD1 (6 bases). The CDR3 is 13 amino acids. Trimming shortened V by 6 bases and J by 3 bases, and 11 bases separated the two germline ends. Per germline, CDR1 MNHEY and CDR2 SMNVEV (reference sequence). The CDR3: CASRPTGYYGYTF. CDR3 nucleotides: TGTGCCAGCAGGCCTACAGGGTACTATGGCTACACCTTC.

The CDR3 loop reads CASGYRDYEQYF. CDR3 coding DNA: TGTGCTAGTGGGTACAGGGACTACGAGCAGTACTTC. The chain has TRBV12-5 and TRBJ2-7, with a possible D match to TRBD1 (6 bases). Trimming shortened V by 6 bases and J by 3 bases, and 9 bases separated the two germline ends. The germline V gene has CDR1 LGHNT and CDR2 FRNRAP. The CDR3 loop spans 12 amino acids.

The chain couples TRBV7-6 to TRBJ1-1, with 8 bases identical to TRBD1. Germline-derived CDR1 and CDR2 are SGHVS and FNYEAQ. The ends lost 5 bases at V and 6 bases at J; junction bases unmatched: 8. The CDR3 sequence is 14 residues long. The CDR3 DNA reads as TGTGCCAGCAGCCGAGGACAGGGTGACGCTGAAGCTTTCTTT. Translation: CASSRGQGDAEAFF.

V is TRBV30 and J is TRBJ2-7, with no clear D. The V end lost 0 bases, the J end lost 6 bases, and 9 bases lay between the germline ends. This CDR3 is 12 amino acids long. The germline V gene encodes CDR1 GTSNPN and CDR2 SVGIG (reference sequence). The CDR3 region is CAWSVLGREQYF. CDR3 nucleotide sequence: TGTGCCTGGAGTGTCTTGGGTCGCGAGCAGTACTTC.

The CDR3 region has the DNA TGTGCCAGCAGCGTACAGGGGGCTAGGACAGATACGCAGTATTTT. Its translation is CASSVQGARTDTQYF. The chain links TRBV9 to TRBJ2-3; 8 bases are a match to TRBD1. The V gene end was trimmed by 1 base and the J gene end by 3 bases; junction bases not matched to a gene: 4. The CDR3 covers 15 residues. Germline V CDR1 and CDR2: SGDLS, YYNGEE.

The V call is TRBV27, the J call TRBJ2-1; a weak D match, TRBD1 (6 bases). CDR3 length: 14 amino acids. CDR1 and CDR2 (germline): MNHEY, SMNVEV (reference sequence). V was pared by 3 bases and J by 9 bases, with 15 bases between. For the CDR3, the DNA is TGTGCCAGCAGTTTCGGCCCCACAGGGTCTGAGCAGTTCTTC. Translation: CASSFGPTGSEQFF.

The J gene is TRBJ1-2, the V gene TRBV11-2, with D hard to call. CDR1 SGHAT and CDR2 FQNNGV come from the germline V gene. The CDR3 contains 15 residues. Trimming cost V 1 base and J 5 bases, with 14 bases left between them. This CDR3 reads CASSLGGQRRYGYTF. DNA of the CDR3: TGTGCCAGCAGCTTAGGAGGGCAGAGAAGATATGGCTACACCTTC.

This clone is a singleton in its sample. The CDR3 protein is CASSIRQGAENGYTF. CDR3 nucleotides: TGTGCCAGTAGTATCCGACAGGGGGCTGAAAATGGCTACACCTTC. The chain joins TRBV19 to TRBJ1-2, with 10 bases lining up with TRBD1. Germline V lookup: CDR1 LNHDA, CDR2 SQIVND (reference sequence). Unmatched junction bases numbered 7, after V lost 3 bases and J lost 6 bases. This CDR3 spans 15 amino acids. The complete variable domain, with remaining parts taken from reference TRBV19 and TRBJ1-2, reads DGGITQSPKYLFRKEGQNVTLSCEQNLNHDAMYWYRQDPGQGLRLIYYSQIVNDFQKGDIAEGYSVSREKKESFPLTVTSAQKNPTAFYLCASSIRQGAENGYTFGSGTRLTVV.

The table lists this clone with a count of one. The V gene is TRBV15, the J gene TRBJ2-7; D possibly matches TRBD1 or TRBD2 (5 bases each). Trimming left V 6 bases short and J 7 bases short, with 13 bases between. CDR1 and CDR2 from the germline V gene are LNHNV and YYDKDF (reference sequence). CDR3 length: 12 residues. CDR3 region: CATRADGAEQYF. CDR3 coding DNA: TGTGCCACCAGAGCGGACGGGGCGGAGCAGTACTTC.

The V gene is TRBV7-6, the J gene TRBJ1-1; D possibly corresponds to TRBD1 (5 bases). CDR1 is SGHVS and CDR2 is FNYEAQ in the germline V gene. Trimming shortened V by 0 bases and J by 4 bases, and 18 bases separated the two germline ends. The CDR3 spans 17 residues. Written as DNA, the CDR3 is TGTGCCAGCAGCTTAGCCCCGACGACAGACCGTTCCACTGAAGCTTTCTTT. Amino acid sequence: CASSLAPTTDRSTEAFF. The variable domain in full, with the rest retrieved from reference TRBV7-6 and TRBJ1-1, is GAGVSQSPRYKVTKRGQDVALRCDPISGHVSLYWYRQALGQGPEFLTYFNYEAQQDKSGLPNDRFSAERPEGSISTLTIQRTEQRDSAMYRCASSLAPTTDRSTEAFFGQGTRLTVV.

This clone was observed once. The chain has TRBV9 and TRBJ2-4; D remains unclear. The CDR3 runs to 16 residues. The germline V and J ends were trimmed by 4 bases and 1 base, with 15 bases remaining between them. The germline CDR1 and CDR2 sequences are SGDLS and YYNGEE. CDR3 coding DNA: TGTGCCAGCAGCCCAAGAGAGGAAGGGGCCAAAAACATTCAGTACTTC. It encodes CASSPREEGAKNIQYF.

The genes are TRBV14 and TRBJ2-7; the D gene is possibly TRBD2 (5 bases). The CDR3 has 16 amino acids. Trimming took 1 base from V and 1 from J, leaving 14 bases between them. Looked up from germline, CDR1 is SGHDN and CDR2 is FVKESK. The CDR3 sequence is CASSQVGSRGSYEQYF. CDR3 in DNA: TGTGCCAGCAGCCAAGTCGGCAGCCGCGGGTCCTACGAGCAGTACTTC. The full variable domain, rest sourced from reference TRBV14 and TRBJ2-7, is EAGVTQFPSHSVIEKGQTVTLRCDPISGHDNLYWYRRVMGKEIKFLLHFVKESKQDESGMPNNRFLAERTGGTYSTLKVQPAELEDSGVYFCASSQVGSRGSYEQYFGPGTRLTVT.

The J gene is TRBJ2-1, the V gene TRBV16; D remains ambiguous. The CDR3 totals 13 residues. CDR1 is KGHSY and CDR2 is FQNENV in the germline V gene. The V and J ends lost 2 bases and 4 bases respectively, with 6 bases between them. CDR3 amino acids: CASSQGSYNEQFF. As DNA, the CDR3 is TGTGCCAGCAGCCAAGGGTCATACAATGAGCAGTTCTTC.

The chain recombines TRBV14 with TRBJ2-1; the D gene is possibly TRBD2 (5 bases). Trimming stripped 3 bases from V and 0 bases from J, with 12 bases between. Germline V lookup: CDR1 SGHDN, CDR2 FVKESK. The CDR3 length is 16 residues. The CDR3, as DNA: TGTGCCAGCAGCCAGGTTGAGGGTGGCTCCTACAATGAGCAGTTCTTC. This translates into CASSQVEGGSYNEQFF.

The rearrangement uses TRBV4-1 and TRBJ1-2; TRBD1 aligns across 9 bases. The V gene end was trimmed by 4 bases and the J gene end by 4 bases; junction bases not matched to a gene: 1. This CDR3 region has 13 residues. Germline loops: CDR1 MGHRA, CDR2 YSYEKL. For the CDR3, the DNA is TGCGCCAGCAGCCCGACAGGGGGCTATGGCTACACCTTC. This sequence encodes CASSPTGGYGYTF.

This clone was counted a single time. This rearrangement joins TRBV30 to TRBJ2-3; TRBD2 aligns across 9 bases. J was trimmed by 2 bases and V by 4 bases; bases with no gene match: 10. The germline V gene has CDR1 GTSNPN and CDR2 SVGIG (reference sequence). The CDR3 runs 16 residues. The CDR3 region is CAWTEGTSSYTDTQYF. CDR3 nucleotides: TGTGCCTGGACCGAGGGGACTAGCAGCTACACAGATACGCAGTATTTT. Full variable domain (rest looked up from reference TRBV30 and TRBJ2-3): SQTIHQWPATLVQPVGSPLSLECTVEGTSNPNLYWYRQAAGRGLQLLFYSVGIGQISSEVPQNLSASRPQDRQFILSSKKLLLSDSGFYLCAWTEGTSSYTDTQYFGPGTRLTVL.

The rearrangement links TRBV11-2 to TRBJ2-2; 10 bases line up with TRBD1. The germline CDR1 and CDR2 sequences are SGHAT and FQNNGV. CDR3 length equals 16 residues. V was pared by 2 bases and J by 6 bases, with 6 bases of the junction left unmatched. CDR3 nucleotide sequence: TGTGCCAGCAGCTTATGGGACAGGGGAACAGCCGGGGAGCTGTTTTTT. Translated, it gives CASSLWDRGTAGELFF.

V and J are TRBV7-8 and TRBJ2-5; TRBD2 matches 9 bases. Germline V gives CDR1 SGHVS, CDR2 FQNEAQ. CDR3 length: 15 amino acids. Unmatched junction bases numbered 3, after V lost 0 bases and J lost 4 bases. CDR3 sequence reads: CASSLALLAGETQYF. The CDR3 DNA reads TGTGCCAGCAGCTTAGCGCTACTAGCGGGAGAGACCCAGTACTTC.

The chain uses TRBV30 and TRBJ1-1; the D gene is possibly TRBD1 (5 bases). V was trimmed by 0 bases and J by 9 bases, leaving 8 bases between them. The CDR3 has 11 amino acids. The germline V gene encodes CDR1 GTSNPN and CDR2 SVGIG (reference sequence). The CDR3 region has the DNA TGTGCCTGGAGTGTAGGACACCAAGCTTTCTTT. This encodes CAWSVGHQAFF.

This chain links TRBV7-9 with TRBJ2-7; D assignment may be TRBD1 or TRBD2 (5 bases each). The CDR3 loop spans 14 amino acids. Trimming stripped 5 bases from V and 3 bases from J, with 14 bases between. The germline V gene has CDR1 SEHNR and CDR2 FQNEAQ (reference sequence). The CDR3 loop reads CASSPRPGLYEQYF. The CDR3 DNA follows: TGTGCCAGCAGCCCCAGACCGGGGCTCTACGAGCAGTACTTC.

The chain couples TRBV11-2 to TRBJ2-7; possible D gene TRBD2, 5 bases. Germline CDR1 SGHAT, CDR2 FQNNGV. This CDR3 has 14 residues. V lost 5 bases and J lost 2, with 13 bases in between. This CDR3 reads CASSPEGKPYEQYF. DNA of the CDR3: TGTGCCAGCAGCCCAGAGGGAAAACCCTACGAGCAGTACTTC.